The clone carrying this T cell receptor (beta chain) was detected many times. Its antigen is currently unknown. Germline values: CDR1 SQVTM, CDR2 ANQGSEA. CDR3 length equals 14 residues. The ends lost 6 bases at V and 6 bases at J; junction bases unmatched: 11. Ligated cDNA underwent four rounds of PCR with nested alpha and beta constant region primers and SP2. Each CDR3 protein gets one entry after TCRdb re-called the UMI-ligation and nested PCR reads with MiXCR. This sample has 30,000 to 35,000 distinct CDR3 sequences; about 6.7% occur once, and the top ten carry approximately 3.3%. Described treatment: skin biopsy from PPD injection site in Mantoux-positive individual. The library had UMIs added by 3' ligation of an oligonucleotide to TCR cDNA. This sample was included in a study of naive and memory T cell subsets. Study-level results: TCR transcript changes with activation or differentiation may affect this RNA method.

This material consisted of skin, taken from a tuberculin skin test site. The V gene is TRBV29-1, the J gene TRBJ1-2; the match to TRBD1 covers 9 bases. The TCR originated in an adult in good health. CDR3: CSVTLTGGADGYTF. DNA for the CDR3: TGCAGCGTCACCCTAACAGGGGGCGCAGATGGCTACACCTTC.